The rows below give T cell receptor beta chains drawn from one sample of a study of cytomegalovirus exposure and HLA in healthy donors. Method: immunoSEQ multiplex PCR; TCRdb's copy keeps in-frame clones and lacks some. This sample contains about 34,000 clones. Sequences were obtained from PBMCs. These receptors came from a woman in her forties in good health and CMV-seropositive. The CDR3 runs from the conserved cysteine through the conserved F or W. A D gene is named only where the DNA matches it firmly. Clone sizes are given selectively: once, few, many, or a class where the clone is expanded.

size	V	J	D	DNA	CDR3
NA	TRBV7-8	TRBJ2-7	NA	TGTGCCAGCAGCTCGCAGTACAACGAGCAGTACTTC	CASSSQYNEQYF
NA	TRBV2	TRBJ2-1	TRBD2	TGTGCCAGCAGACCGGGACTAGCGGGATTGAATGAGCAGTTCTTC	CASRPGLAGLNEQFF
NA	TRBV6-6	TRBJ2-3	TRBD2	TGTGCCAGCAGACTAGCGGTTACTAGCACAGATACGCAGTATTTT	CASRLAVTSTDTQYF
NA	TRBV2	TRBJ1-2	NA	TGTGCCAGCAGTGAGTACAGGGATTATGGCTACACCTTC	CASSEYRDYGYTF
NA	TRBV4-1	TRBJ1-2	TRBD1	TGCGCCAGCAGCCACTCACCCCCTCCGGGACAGGGAGGCTATGGCTACACCTTC	CASSHSPPPGQGGYGYTF
NA	TRBV19	TRBJ1-2	NA	TGTGCCAGTAGTTCCGTCCCCACAGGGATCTATGGCTACACCTTC	CASSSVPTGIYGYTF
NA	TRBV28	TRBJ1-1	TRBD1	TGTGCCAGCAGACAGGGGGCATTGGCTTTCTTT	CASRQGALAFF
NA	TRBV28	TRBJ1-4	NA	TGTGCCAGCAGTGACAGGACAACTAATGAAAAACTGTTTTTT	CASSDRTTNEKLFF
NA	TRBV29-1	TRBJ1-2	NA	TGCAGCGTTGGGGTGGGCTTTGGTCTCGTTGACACCTTC	CSVGVGFGLVDTF
NA	TRBV4-3	TRBJ1-1	NA	TGCGCCAGCAGCCAAGGACTGATGAACACTGAAGCTTTCTTT	CASSQGLMNTEAFF
NA	TRBV4-3	TRBJ2-3	NA	TGCGCCAGCAGCCAAGACTTTGGGGCTAGCGGCACAGATACGCAGTATTTT	CASSQDFGASGTDTQYF
NA	TRBV18	TRBJ1-5	NA	TGTGCCAGCTCACCACCGAGCTTCAATCAGCCCCAGCATTTT	CASSPPSFNQPQHF
NA	TRBV29-1	TRBJ2-3	NA	TGCAGCATGCGGACAGCTATTCTCACAGATACGCAGTATTTT	CSMRTAILTDTQYF
NA	TRBV30	TRBJ2-7	TRBD1	TGTGCCTGGAGCCCCGGACAGGGGATTATATACGAGCAGTACTTC	CAWSPGQGIIYEQYF
NA	TRBV27	TRBJ2-5	NA	TGTGCCAGCAGTTCCCGGGCCAAAGGGGTTGAGACCCAGTACTTC	CASSSRAKGVETQYF
NA	TRBV7-9	TRBJ2-5	NA	TGTGCCAGCAGCTTAAAGGAGACTAGAACAGAGACCCAGTACTTC	CASSLKETRTETQYF
NA	TRBV14	TRBJ1-1	NA	TGTGCCAGCAGCCAAGTGGTGGGGCCTGGAGCTTTCTTT	CASSQVVGPGAFF
NA	TRBV18	TRBJ1-2	TRBD1	TGTGCCAGCTCACCTGGACAGGGGTCCTACACCTTC	CASSPGQGSYTF
NA	TRBV7-9	TRBJ2-3	TRBD2	TGTGCCAGCAGCTCCCGGCCGGGACTAGCGACCACAGATACGCAGTATTTT	CASSSRPGLATTDTQYF
NA	TRBV10-3	TRBJ1-1	NA	TGTGCCATAAGTAACCGGGACACTGAAGCTTTCTTT	CAISNRDTEAFF
medium-sized	TRBV2	TRBJ1-1	NA	TGTGCCAGCAGCTACTCTGCTGAAGCTTTCTTT	CASSYSAEAFF
NA	TRBV30	TRBJ2-1	TRBD2	TGTGCCTGGAGTCGGCTAGCGGGAGTAGGTGAGCAGTTCTTC	CAWSRLAGVGEQFF
NA	TRBV10-3	TRBJ2-7	NA	TGTGCCAGCAGGACAGATACCTACGAGCAGTACTTC	CASRTDTYEQYF
NA	TRBV4-1	TRBJ2-1	TRBD2	TGCGCCAGCAACAGGGGACTAGCGGGCCCGGGAGCCTTCCGGGTTGAGCAGTTCTTC	CASNRGLAGPGAFRVEQFF
NA	TRBV6-1	TRBJ1-5	NA	TGTGCCAGCAGGGTGGGGCCTAGCAATCAGCCCCAGCATTTT	CASRVGPSNQPQHF
NA	TRBV4-1	TRBJ2-1	TRBD1	TGCGCCAGCAGCCAACGACAGGGCCGGAATGAGCAGTTCTTC	CASSQRQGRNEQFF
NA	TRBV9	TRBJ2-1	TRBD2	TGTGCCAGCAGCGTAGAGAGGACTAGCGGGTCCCACAATGAGCAGTTCTTC	CASSVERTSGSHNEQFF
NA	TRBV4-1	TRBJ1-2	NA	TGCGCCAGCAGCCAACGGGAGGGTGACTATGGCTACACCTTC	CASSQREGDYGYTF
NA	TRBV19	TRBJ1-2	NA	TGTGCCAGTGCCGCGGGACGCACCCTCTGGGGCTACACCTTC	CASAAGRTLWGYTF
NA	TRBV4-1	TRBJ1-2	TRBD1	TGCGCCAGCAGCCGCCCATCCTCGGGACAGGGAGGTGGCTACACCTTC	CASSRPSSGQGGGYTF
NA	TRBV4-1	TRBJ1-2	TRBD1	TGCGCCAGCAGCCAAACAGGGGACGGCTACTATGGCTACACCTTC	CASSQTGDGYYGYTF
NA	TRBV20-1	TRBJ2-3	NA	TGCAGTTCCTATACAGATACGCAGTATTTT	CSSYTDTQYF
NA	TRBV9	TRBJ1-4	NA	TGTGCCAGCAGCGTGTCACAGACCTCTAATGAAAAACTGTTTTTT	CASSVSQTSNEKLFF
NA	TRBV18	TRBJ1-2	NA	TGTGCCAGCTCACCATGGGCAGGGGAAGGCTACACCTTC	CASSPWAGEGYTF
NA	TRBV6-1	TRBJ2-7	NA	TGTGCCAGCACTTGGTTGCTAGCAACCTCCTACGAGCAGTACTTC	CASTWLLATSYEQYF
NA	TRBV30	TRBJ2-1	NA	TGTGCCTGGAAGGGGCCCTGGGGCTACAATGAGCAGTTCTTC	CAWKGPWGYNEQFF
NA	TRBV5-1	TRBJ2-5	TRBD2	TGCGCCAGCAGCCTCGGGACTAGCGGGAGTGGAGGGTTGGAGACCCAGTACTTC	CASSLGTSGSGGLETQYF
NA	TRBV29-1	TRBJ2-5	NA	TGCAGCGTTATAACGGGTATCGAGACCCAGTACTTC	CSVITGIETQYF
NA	TRBV7-9	TRBJ2-1	TRBD2	TGTGCCAGTAGACTAGCGGGACACAATGAGCAGTTCTTC	CASRLAGHNEQFF
NA	TRBV7-3	TRBJ1-5	NA	TGTGCCAGCAGCTCTCATCAGCCCCAGCATTTT	CASSSHQPQHF
NA	TRBV6-5	TRBJ1-1	NA	TGTGCCAGCAGTAGGGAGGTGGGCACTGAAGCTTTCTTT	CASSREVGTEAFF
NA	TRBV4-2	TRBJ2-3	NA	TGTGCCAGCAGCTACGGGGGTGGAGAGGATACGCAGTATTTT	CASSYGGGEDTQYF
NA	TRBV7-9	TRBJ2-1	NA	TGTGCCAGCAGCTTAGTTCGGTACAATGAGCAGTTCTTC	CASSLVRYNEQFF
NA	TRBV6-5	TRBJ1-2	NA	TGTGCCAGCAGTCACGGGGGCTATGGCTACACCTTC	CASSHGGYGYTF
NA	TRBV27	TRBJ2-7	TRBD1	TGTGCCAGCAGTTCCGTCGACAGGGGACCCTACGAGCAGTACTTC	CASSSVDRGPYEQYF
NA	TRBV5-1	TRBJ1-1	NA	TGCGCCAGCAGCGGCGGATCGGGGTTGAGTACTGAAGCTTTCTTT	CASSGGSGLSTEAFF
NA	TRBV25-1	TRBJ1-2	NA	TGTGCCAGCCGCGGACAGCTTGGCTATGGCTACACCTTC	CASRGQLGYGYTF
NA	TRBV2	TRBJ2-7	TRBD2	TGTGCCAGCAGCAGGACTAGCCAAATCGAGCAGTACTTC	CASSRTSQIEQYF
NA	TRBV4-2	TRBJ2-1	TRBD2	TGTGCCAGCAGCCAGATATTGGGGACTAGCGGGGTTGAGCAGTTCTTC	CASSQILGTSGVEQFF
NA	TRBV5-1	TRBJ1-2	NA	TGCGCCAGCAGCCCAACAATCGGGGGTGGCTACACCTTC	CASSPTIGGGYTF